Listed here are 15 T cell receptor beta chains from one sample, sequenced in a study of blood T cells in healthy people across ages. With a J-beta primer mix and a sample-barcoded 5' primer, a second PCR ran 7 to 11 cycles. Via MiXCR, TCRdb re-called the 5' RACE reads, giving one row per CDR3 protein. Among approximately 490,000 distinct CDR3 sequences listed, around 24% were seen once. These data are also associated with another study on T cells of mothers and their children.

Sequenced material: blood. Every receptor here comes from a boy younger than 18 in good health.

The chain joins TRBV6-4 to TRBJ2-2; D is ambiguous. The CDR3 totals 15 residues. Germline-derived CDR1 and CDR2 are MRHNA and SNTAGT. Trimming took off 2 bases at V and 4 bases at J, with 11 bases between the two ends. The CDR3 spells CASSDGDGSTGELFF. In DNA form, the CDR3 reads TGTGCCAGCAGTGACGGCGACGGCAGCACCGGGGAGCTGTTTTTT.

For the CDR3, the DNA is TGTGCCAGCAGTTTAACTAAACCGGGGGATACGCAGTATTTT. It codes for CASSLTKPGDTQYF. The chain links TRBV27 to TRBJ2-3, with a tentative D call TRBD2 (5 bases). The V and J ends lost 2 bases and 6 bases respectively, with 12 bases between them. The CDR3 sequence is 14 residues long. Germline V gives CDR1 MNHEY, CDR2 SMNVEV (reference sequence).

This clonotype was detected only a few times. V gene TRBV7-9 combines with J gene TRBJ2-7; D unclear. Germline V lookup: CDR1 SEHNR, CDR2 FQNEAQ (reference sequence). The CDR3 consists of 14 residues. V was trimmed by 1 base and J by 0 bases, leaving 7 bases between them. CDR3 amino acids: CASSLVWSSYEQYF. The CDR3 bases are TGTGCCAGCAGCTTAGTCTGGAGCTCCTACGAGCAGTACTTC.

This clonotype showed up just a few times. V usage is TRBV20-1 and J usage is TRBJ2-5, with 7 bases aligning to TRBD2. The J call may not be correct, given that the DNA end is closer to TRBJ2-1. This CDR3 is built from 16 residues. CDR1 is DFQATT and CDR2 is SNEGSKA in the germline V gene (reference sequence). This CDR3 is CSARDLVAGVYNEQFF. Written as DNA, the CDR3 is TGCAGTGCTAGAGATCTCGTGGCGGGGGTCTACAATGAGCAGTTCTTC.

The chain has TRBV11-2 and TRBJ2-5, with a possible D match to TRBD1 (6 bases). The closer fit of TRBJ2-1 to the DNA end suggests the J call may be wrong. The V gene's germline CDR1 is SGHAT and CDR2 FQNNGV. The CDR3 loop spans 14 amino acids. CDR3 protein: CASSLTDRMGEQFF. CDR3 in DNA: TGTGCCAGCAGCTTAACTGACAGGATGGGTGAGCAGTTCTTC.

This chain connects TRBV6-2 or TRBV6-3 to TRBJ1-5, with 10 bases identical to TRBD1. Germline lookup yields CDR1 MNHEY and CDR2 SVGEGT. The CDR3 extends over 14 amino acids. Germline trimming cut 1 base from V and 8 bases from J; bases unmatched to any gene: 2. DNA for the CDR3: TGTGCCAGCAGTTACTTTGGGACAGGGGAGCCCCAGCATTTT. Its protein is CASSYFGTGEPQHF.

This clonotype was found a few times. V usage is TRBV2 and J usage is TRBJ1-4, with TRBD1 as a possible D gene (6 bases). The CDR3 loop spans 14 amino acids. Germline V gene data show CDR1 as SNHLY and CDR2 as FYNNEI. With 8 bases removed from V and 8 bases from J, the gap between germline ends came to 18 bases. CDR3 sequence reads: CASLLDVTGEKLFF. CDR3 DNA: TGTGCCAGCCTGTTGGACGTTACAGGGGAAAAACTGTTTTTT.

This clonotype was found a few times. The chain employs TRBV5-5 and TRBJ1-4; a possible D gene is TRBD1 (5 bases). CDR3 length equals 16 residues. Germline-derived CDR1 and CDR2 are SGHKS and YYEKEE (reference sequence). The V and J ends lost 3 bases and 7 bases respectively, with 19 bases between them. CDR3 protein: CASSYGHVKGSEKLFF. For the CDR3, the DNA is TGTGCCAGCAGCTACGGACACGTCAAAGGGAGTGAAAAACTGTTTTTT.

This clonotype was counted only a few times. The rearrangement joins TRBV20-1 to TRBJ2-7; no reliable D call. Trimming removed 4 bases at V and 7 bases at J, with 17 bases between. The CDR3 loop spans 13 amino acids. CDR1 is DFQATT and CDR2 is SNEGSKA in the germline V gene (reference sequence). This CDR3 reads CSAILGPSLEQYF. CDR3 DNA sequence: TGCAGTGCTATCCTAGGGCCATCTCTTGAGCAGTACTTC.

The genes are TRBV5-1 and TRBJ1-1; no definite D call. V lost 4 bases to trimming and J lost 0 bases, with 7 bases between them. The CDR3 loop spans 13 amino acids. Germline CDR1 SGHRS, CDR2 YFSETQ. This chain's CDR3 is CASSMEVNTEAFF. The CDR3 DNA is TGCGCCAGCAGCATGGAGGTGAACACTGAAGCTTTCTTT.

This rearrangement joins TRBV3-1 to TRBJ2-1, with 7 bases identical to TRBD1. The V gene end was trimmed by 8 bases and the J gene end by 7 bases; junction bases not matched to a gene: 2. Germline V gene lookup returns CDR1 LGHDT and CDR2 YNNKEL (reference sequence). The CDR3 extends over 11 amino acids. The CDR3 DNA reads as TGTGCCAGCGGACAGGTAAATGAGCAGTTCTTC. Its protein is CASGQVNEQFF.

This clonotype has a single count. V usage is TRBV14 and J usage is TRBJ2-2; D possibly corresponds to TRBD1 (6 bases). The CDR3 runs 15 residues. Germline lookup yields CDR1 SGHDN and CDR2 FVKESK. Trimming took 2 bases from V and 6 from J, leaving 13 bases between them. The CDR3 DNA follows: TGTGCCAGCAGCCAACAGGGGCTTCCTTCCGGGGAGCTGTTTTTT. Protein product: CASSQQGLPSGELFF.

This chain connects TRBV20-1 to TRBJ1-6; D is uncertain. V was clipped by 0 bases and J by 9 bases, with 9 bases between them. Germline CDR1 and CDR2: DFQATT and SNEGSKA (reference sequence). The CDR3 has 13 residues. The CDR3 reads CSAREDSSSPLHF. Here the CDR3 DNA reads TGCAGTGCTAGAGAGGATAGTAGTTCACCCCTCCACTTT.

The chain couples TRBV7-2 to TRBJ2-5, with 12 bases aligning to TRBD2. The J call could be wrong; TRBJ2-7 is a better fit for the DNA end. Germline values: CDR1 SGHTA, CDR2 FQGNSA. The CDR3 loop spans 14 amino acids. This chain's CDR3 is CASSALAGGYEQYF. The CDR3 DNA reads TGTGCCAGCAGTGCACTAGCGGGAGGCTACGAGCAGTACTTC.

The rearrangement links TRBV28 to TRBJ2-7; D could derive from TRBD1 or TRBD2 (5 bases each). Germline CDR1 reads MDHEN; CDR2 reads SYDVKM. Trimming removed 8 bases from V and 7 bases from J, with 18 bases in between. The CDR3 loop spans 13 amino acids. In nucleotides, the CDR3 is TGTGCCAGCGGGACCGGATCTTCCGGGGAGCAGTACTTC. It codes for CASGTGSSGEQYF. Full variable domain (remainder filled in from reference TRBV28 and TRBJ2-7): DVKVTQSSRYLVKRTGEKVFLECVQDMDHENMFWYRQDPGLGLRLIYFSYDVKMKEKGDIPEGYSVSREKKERFSLILESASTNQTSMYLCASGTGSSGEQYFGPGTRLTVT.